The 28 T cell receptor beta chains reported below all come from one sample, sequenced in a study of blood T cell repertoires in COVID-19. The assay was immunoSEQ multiplex PCR, and TCRdb's table has in-frame clones only and misses some. The repertoire holds over 130,000 clones, 65% to 90% seen once, with roughly 3.3% in the top ten. The sequencing sample was made of peripheral blood. These receptor sequences come from a man in his 70s with acute or convalescent COVID-19.

With respect to this clone: The same CDR3 also results from other DNA sequences found in this sample. The chain combines TRBV9 with TRBJ2-1, with 9 positions matching TRBD2. V lost 1 base to trimming and J lost 7 bases; unmatched junction nucleotides: 6. The CDR3 spans 15 residues. CDR1 and CDR2 from the germline V gene are SGDLS and YYNGEE. This CDR3 is CASSVLAGGPNEQFF. The CDR3 bases are TGTGCCAGCAGCGTACTCGCGGGAGGGCCGAATGAGCAGTTCTTC.

This clone was detected a few times. The chain carries TRBV28 and TRBJ2-7; TRBD2 aligns across 15 bases. Germline values: CDR1 MDHEN, CDR2 SYDVKM. V shed 7 bases and J 4 bases; nucleotides not matched to a gene: 14. The CDR3 covers 18 residues. CDR3 DNA sequence: TGTGCCAGCATACTAACGGGACTAGCGGGAGGCGGGGGGTACGAGCAGTACTTC. This translates into CASILTGLAGGGGYEQYF.

The genes are TRBV20-1 and TRBJ1-1; D call uncertain. Germline CDR1 reads DFQATT; CDR2 reads SNEGSKA (reference sequence). This CDR3 has 11 residues. With 1 base removed from V and 4 bases from J, the gap between germline ends came to 4 bases. The CDR3 DNA is TGCAGTGCTAGAGGCGGCACTGAAGCTTTCTTT. Translation gives CSARGGTEAFF.

The V and J genes are TRBV28 and TRBJ1-3; 7 positions agree with TRBD1. The trim removed 6 bases at V and 2 bases at J, leaving 4 bases unmatched. Per germline, CDR1 MDHEN and CDR2 SYDVKM. There are 14 residues in the CDR3. CDR3 amino acids: CASREGATGNTIYF. In DNA, the CDR3 is TGTGCCAGCAGGGAGGGGGCTACTGGAAACACCATATATTTT.

This rearrangement joins TRBV30 to TRBJ2-2, with 7 bases identical to TRBD1. The CDR3 spans 15 residues. The ends lost 2 bases at V and 4 bases at J; junction bases unmatched: 7. Germline assignment: CDR1 GTSNPN and CDR2 SVGIG (reference sequence). CDR3 sequence reads: CAWSSGQPSTGELFF. As DNA, the CDR3 is TGTGCCTGGAGTTCGGGACAGCCTAGCACCGGGGAGCTGTTTTTT.

The V and J genes are TRBV29-1 and TRBJ1-4; no definite D call. CDR3 size: 15 residues. Germline V gene sequence: CDR1 SQVTM, CDR2 ANQGSEA. V lost 4 bases and J lost 0, with 12 bases in between. The CDR3: CSVVVGDSTNEKLFF. The DNA of the CDR3 is TGCAGCGTTGTTGTCGGCGACTCAACTAATGAAAAACTGTTTTTT.

V gene TRBV25-1 combines with J gene TRBJ1-3, with 7 bases matching TRBD1. Germline assignment: CDR1 MGHDK and CDR2 SYGVNS. V shed 7 bases, J shed 0 bases, and the junction held 6 bases outside the gene matches. CDR3 length: 15 amino acids. CDR3 in amino acids: CASMSPGGSGNTIYF. The CDR3 coding sequence is TGTGCCAGCATGTCCCCAGGGGGCTCTGGAAACACCATATATTTT.

This rearrangement joins TRBV5-1 to TRBJ2-6, with 7 bases fitting TRBD1. Germline V CDR1 and CDR2: SGHRS, YFSETQ. The CDR3 is made up of 16 amino acids. V dropped 4 bases and J dropped 2; count of bases not matched to a gene: 6. CDR3 residues: CASSPDGTAGANVLTF. In nucleotides, the CDR3 is TGCGCCAGCAGCCCGGACGGGACAGCTGGGGCCAACGTCCTGACTTTC.

This chain uses TRBV20-1 with TRBJ2-3; the D gene is possibly TRBD2 (7 bases). Per the germline V gene, CDR1 is DFQATT and CDR2 is SNEGSKA (reference sequence). The CDR3 has 16 amino acids. V was trimmed by 3 bases and J by 2 bases, leaving 18 bases between them. CDR3 loop: CSASGGGGRPTDTQYF. The CDR3 DNA reads as TGCAGTGCTAGTGGGGGGGGCGGGAGACCCACAGATACGCAGTATTTT.

The chain has TRBV11-2 and TRBJ2-1, with 7 nucleotides matching TRBD2. This CDR3 comprises 15 residues. Looked up from germline, CDR1 is SGHAT and CDR2 is FQNNGV. With V trimmed by 7 bases and J by 5 bases, 11 bases remained unmatched. Here the CDR3 DNA reads TGTGCCAGCACCCCGTCCGGGACTACCCACAATGAGCAGTTCTTC. Protein product: CASTPSGTTHNEQFF.

This chain joins TRBV2 and TRBJ2-5, with 14 positions matching TRBD2. Germline CDR1 and CDR2: SNHLY and FYNNEI. After removal of 7 bases from V and 5 bases from J, the junction contained 6 bases not matched to a gene. The CDR3 is 15 amino acids. The CDR3 is CASNLGLAGVETQYF. In DNA form, the CDR3 reads TGTGCCAGCAATCTGGGACTAGCGGGAGTTGAGACCCAGTACTTC.

The chain joins TRBV19 to TRBJ2-3, with a tentative D call TRBD1 (5 bases). Germline assignment: CDR1 LNHDA and CDR2 SQIVND (reference sequence). This CDR3 region has 12 residues. Trimming removed 4 bases at V and 8 bases at J, with 10 bases between. This chain's CDR3 is CASSNTGSTQYF. CDR3 coding DNA: TGTGCCAGTAGTAACACAGGAAGTACGCAGTATTTT.

The CDR3 DNA reads as TGTGCCAGCAGTGAACCGGATCAGCCCCAGCATTTT. It codes for CASSEPDQPQHF. The rearrangement joins TRBV2 to TRBJ1-5; no definite D call. CDR3 length: 12 residues. Germline CDR1 reads SNHLY; CDR2 reads FYNNEI. Deletions cut 2 bases from V and 5 bases from J, with 4 bases between.

The chain carries TRBV7-2 and TRBJ2-1, with a weak D call TRBD1 (6 bases). Per germline, CDR1 SGHTA and CDR2 FQGNSA. This CDR3 has 15 amino acids. Trimming took off 2 bases at V and 9 bases at J, with 17 bases between the two ends. CDR3: CASSLSAGVSTEQFF. The CDR3 nucleotides read TGTGCCAGCAGCTTATCGGCAGGGGTCTCGACTGAGCAGTTCTTC.

The gene calls are TRBV5-1 and TRBJ2-6; 8 bases match TRBD1. The germline CDR1 and CDR2 sequences are SGHRS and YFSETQ. The ends lost 3 bases at V and 0 bases at J; junction bases unmatched: 11. This CDR3 has 19 residues. The CDR3 is CASSYPGQVTVSGANVLTF. The CDR3 region has the DNA TGCGCCAGCAGCTACCCGGGACAGGTAACCGTCTCTGGGGCCAACGTCCTGACTTTC.

This clone showed up just a few times. The chain couples TRBV19 to TRBJ2-5; 9 bases fit TRBD2. After removal of 4 bases from V and 5 bases from J, the junction contained 8 bases not matched to a gene. The CDR3 runs to 15 residues. The germline CDR1 and CDR2 sequences are LNHDA and SQIVND (reference sequence). The CDR3 nucleotides are TGTGCCAGTAGTAGAATAGCGGGAGTGGGCGAGACCCAGTACTTC. Translated: CASSRIAGVGETQYF. Using reference TRBV19 and TRBJ2-5 for the parts outside the CDR3, the full variable domain is DGGITQSPKYLFRKEGQNVTLSCEQNLNHDAMYWYRQDPGQGLRLIYYSQIVNDFQKGDIAEGYSVSREKKESFPLTVTSAQKNPTAFYLCASSRIAGVGETQYFGPGTRLLVL.

This clone has just one count. This rearrangement joins TRBV6-2 or TRBV6-3 to TRBJ2-3; the match to TRBD2 covers 7 bases. J gave up 3 bases and V 1 base, and 10 bases lay outside the gene matches. The CDR3 loop spans 17 amino acids. Germline CDR1 MNHEY, CDR2 SVGEGT. The CDR3 protein is CASSYFLGSGITDTQYF. In nucleotides, the CDR3 is TGTGCCAGCAGTTACTTCCTTGGGAGCGGGATAACAGATACGCAGTATTTT.

This clone was seen once. The chain employs TRBV12-5 and TRBJ1-4; TRBD1 is a possible D gene (5 bases). V was shortened by 3 bases and J by 8 bases, with 16 bases between the two germline ends. There are 15 residues in the CDR3. Germline CDR1 LGHNT, CDR2 FRNRAP. The CDR3 coding sequence is TGTGCTAGTGGTTTCCAATGGGGGGTGGAAGAAAAACTGTTTTTT. Translation: CASGFQWGVEEKLFF.

The rearrangement joins TRBV5-6 to TRBJ2-5, with 7 bases identical to TRBD2. Looked up from germline, CDR1 is SGHDT and CDR2 is YYEEEE. This CDR3 comprises 13 residues. V was pared by 1 base and J by 4 bases, with 1 base of the junction left unmatched. CDR3 protein: CASSLWGGETQYF. CDR3 nucleotide sequence: TGTGCCAGCAGCTTGTGGGGGGGAGAGACCCAGTACTTC.

The rearrangement uses TRBV5-1 and TRBJ2-5, with a possible D match to TRBD1 (7 bases). The CDR3 loop spans 18 amino acids. With 0 bases removed from V and 2 bases from J, the gap between germline ends came to 20 bases. In germline, CDR1 is SGHRS, CDR2 YFSETQ. The CDR3 loop reads CASSLDARGTAGQETQYF. The CDR3 DNA follows: TGCGCCAGCAGCTTGGATGCTCGCGGGACAGCCGGACAAGAGACCCAGTACTTC.

This chain joins TRBV2 and TRBJ1-6; D possibly corresponds to TRBD1 (5 bases). The CDR3 contains 17 residues. Germline-derived CDR1 and CDR2 are SNHLY and FYNNEI. V gave up 7 bases and J gave up 0 bases, with 16 bases separating them. CDR3 nucleotide sequence: TGTGCCAGCAAGGGGAAAGTAGCTGGCTCCTATAATTCACCCCTCCACTTT. It specifies CASKGKVAGSYNSPLHF.

This rearrangement joins TRBV28 to TRBJ1-5; TRBD1 matches 12 bases. The ends lost 4 bases at V and 4 bases at J; junction bases unmatched: 8. Germline CDR1 reads MDHEN; CDR2 reads SYDVKM. This CDR3 spans 17 amino acids. CDR3 protein: CASSSGTGGISNQPQHF. CDR3 sequence (DNA): TGTGCCAGCAGTTCCGGGACAGGGGGCATTTCGAATCAGCCCCAGCATTTT.

The chain carries TRBV5-1 and TRBJ1-5; D is unresolved. Germline values: CDR1 SGHRS, CDR2 YFSETQ. The CDR3 is made up of 14 amino acids. V was trimmed by 0 bases and J by 9 bases, leaving 13 bases between them. The CDR3 spells CASSLAGGLGPQHF. The CDR3 DNA is TGCGCCAGCAGCTTGGCCGGCGGGTTAGGGCCCCAGCATTTT. The whole variable domain, filled in from reference TRBV5-1 and TRBJ1-5, reads KAGVTQTPRYLIKTRGQQVTLSCSPISGHRSVSWYQQTPGQGLQFLFEYFSETQRNKGNFPGRFSGRQFSNSRSEMNVSTLELGDSALYLCASSLAGGLGPQHFGDGTRLSIL.

The chain combines TRBV27 with TRBJ2-7; D is possibly TRBD2 (6 bases). CDR1 is MNHEY and CDR2 is SMNVEV in the germline V gene (reference sequence). The CDR3 is 15 amino acids. V lost 0 bases to trimming and J lost 0 bases, with 9 bases between them. The CDR3 DNA sequence: TGTGCCAGCAGTTTATCTGGCGGGGTCTCCTACGAGCAGTACTTC. It specifies CASSLSGGVSYEQYF.

The chain is built from TRBV4-3 and TRBJ2-2, with D perhaps matching TRBD1 (5 bases). This CDR3 has 16 amino acids. Germline loops: CDR1 LGHNA, CDR2 YSLEER. V was clipped by 4 bases and J by 0 bases, with 12 bases between them. The CDR3 spells CASSPTRGTNTGELFF. CDR3 DNA: TGCGCCAGCAGCCCCACAAGGGGCACGAACACCGGGGAGCTGTTTTTT.

V gene TRBV4-1 combines with J gene TRBJ1-1; D possibly corresponds to TRBD1 (5 bases). From germline, CDR1 is MGHRA and CDR2 YSYEKL. CDR3 length: 17 residues. V was cut by 0 bases and J by 5 bases, with 19 bases left in between. CDR3 region: CASSQDRGEWFGTEAFF. The CDR3 DNA follows: TGCGCCAGCAGCCAAGACCGGGGGGAATGGTTTGGTACTGAAGCTTTCTTT.

V is TRBV2 and J is TRBJ1-1, with a tentative D call TRBD1 (5 bases). The germline V gene encodes CDR1 SNHLY and CDR2 FYNNEI. Trimming took 4 bases from V and 4 from J, leaving 19 bases between them. The CDR3 has 16 residues. The CDR3 protein is CASSGGSKGHLTEAFF. CDR3 nucleotides: TGTGCCAGCAGTGGAGGAAGTAAGGGGCACCTCACTGAAGCTTTCTTT. The full variable domain, its missing parts supplied by reference TRBV2 and TRBJ1-1, is EPEVTQTPSHQVTQMGQEVILRCVPISNHLYFYWYRQILGQKVEFLVSFYNNEISEKSEIFDDQFSVERPDGSNFTLKIRSTKLEDSAMYFCASSGGSKGHLTEAFFGQGTRLTVV.

In the case of this clone: The same CDR3 arises from other DNA sequences in this sample as well. The V and J genes are TRBV28 and TRBJ2-6, with D maybe TRBD1 (6 bases). V was trimmed by 5 bases and J by 0 bases, leaving 8 bases between them. Germline-derived CDR1 and CDR2 are MDHEN and SYDVKM. The CDR3 has 15 amino acids. CDR3 nucleotides: TGTGCCAGCAGTCCACAGGGCTCTGGGGCCAACGTCCTGACTTTC. Its protein is CASSPQGSGANVLTF.